A selection of T cell receptor beta chains follows, all from one sample in a study of vaccination effects on CD4 cells after COVID-19. TCRdb's table, derived via immunoSEQ multiplex PCR, lists solely in-frame clones and lacks some. The sample consists of about 20,000 clones, about 65% of them appearing once. Antigen specificity for these receptors is unknown. The sequenced sample was CD4+ T cells from PBMCs cultured with HCoV-NL63 spike peptides, obtained before COVID-19 vaccination. These TCRs come from a human donor who received a COVID-19 vaccine. The CDR3 runs from the conserved cysteine through the conserved F or W.

>TRBV24-1|TRBJ1-2|17
CATSDLFPGTGIYGYTF
>TRBV25-1|TRBJ1-2|13
CASSEGRGDGYTF
>TRBV18|TRBJ1-1|15
CASSPGDSMNTEAFF
>TRBV27|TRBJ2-1|16
CASKSQGLSSYNEQFF
>TRBV28|TRBJ1-2|12
CASGTGRWGYTF
>TRBV7-2|TRBJ2-2|15
CASSFSGRATGELFF
>TRBV18|TRBJ2-3|16
CASSPRGQSSTDTQYF
>TRBV3-1/TRBV3-2|TRBJ2-4|13
CASSQDSSNIQYF
>TRBV6-4|TRBJ2-2|16
CASSPTERPNTGELFF
>TRBV12-3/TRBV12-4|TRBJ2-5|12
CASSLIGETQYF
>TRBV12-3/TRBV12-4|TRBJ2-7|13
CAISRGTGDEQYF
>TRBV27|TRBJ2-3|12
CAVRGVADTQYF
>TRBV11-2|TRBJ1-1|14
CASSLERLNTEAFF
>TRBV11-3|TRBJ2-7|14
CASSLEGQSHEQYF
>TRBV6-4|TRBJ2-3|15
CASSESGGATDTQYF
>TRBV5-1|TRBJ2-5|14
CASSSGQAGETQYF
>TRBV19|TRBJ2-7|14
CATNPRGGPYEQYF
>TRBV6-1|TRBJ2-7|21
CASSEILQLRGKPFFSYEQYF
>TRBV9|TRBJ1-2|14
CASSTRQGVYGYTF
>TRBV6-5|TRBJ1-5|13
CATTRDSNQPQHF
>TRBV7-9|TRBJ1-2|13
CASSLARVEKYTF
>TRBV4-1|TRBJ1-2|17
CASSKDRTVGGNYGYTF
>TRBV7-8|TRBJ2-5|14
CASRGAWYQETQYF
>TRBV5-1|TRBJ2-2|16
CASSLVGGMNTGELFF
>TRBV5-6|TRBJ1-5|15
CASSFGSTGVVAQHF
>TRBV11-1|TRBJ2-1|13
CASSFSWDDEQFF
>TRBV7-8|TRBJ2-7|16
CASSFPSWGNSYEQYF
>TRBV4-2|TRBJ2-5|16
CASSQSAGTSVETQYF
>TRBV7-6|TRBJ2-5|16
CASSGGRGRWGETQYF
>TRBV6-5|TRBJ1-4|14
CASSSGQSNEKLFF
>TRBV5-1|TRBJ1-5|16
CASSLMGQGEGEPQHF
>TRBV11-3|TRBJ1-1|14
CASSSTPLDTEAFF
>TRBV2|TRBJ2-7|18
CASSEAELAGDLRDEQYF
>TRBV4-2|TRBJ2-1|18
CASSQDRLGTDNYNEQFF
>TRBV5-4|TRBJ1-2|17
CASSLASGSTAIYGYTF
>TRBV5-4|TRBJ2-5|17
CASSLDRAGGPRETQYF
>TRBV18|TRBJ2-1|16
CASSKGTSGMVNEQFF
>TRBV3-1/TRBV3-2|TRBJ1-1|14
CASSQDLRNTEAFF
>TRBV10-2|TRBJ1-5|16
CASSESGTRLNQPQHF
>TRBV19|TRBJ2-7|13
CASSIGGEREQYF
>TRBV6-5|TRBJ1-1|13
CASSYRGLTEAFF